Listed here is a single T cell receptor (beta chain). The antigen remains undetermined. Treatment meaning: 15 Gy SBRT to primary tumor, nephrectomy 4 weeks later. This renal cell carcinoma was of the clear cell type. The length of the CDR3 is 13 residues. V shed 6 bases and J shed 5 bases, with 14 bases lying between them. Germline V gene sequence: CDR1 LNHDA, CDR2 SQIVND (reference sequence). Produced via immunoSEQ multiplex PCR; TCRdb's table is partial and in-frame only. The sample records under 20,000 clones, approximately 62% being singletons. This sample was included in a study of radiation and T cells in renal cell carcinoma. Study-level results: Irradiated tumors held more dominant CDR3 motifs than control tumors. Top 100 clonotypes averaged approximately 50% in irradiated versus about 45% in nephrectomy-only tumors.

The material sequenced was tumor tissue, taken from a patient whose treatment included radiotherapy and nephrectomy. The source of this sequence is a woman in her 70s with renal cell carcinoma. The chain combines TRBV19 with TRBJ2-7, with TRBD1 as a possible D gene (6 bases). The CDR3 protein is CASRQGLGNEQYF. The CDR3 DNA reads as TGTGCCAGTAGACAGGGTCTGGGAAACGAGCAGTACTTC.